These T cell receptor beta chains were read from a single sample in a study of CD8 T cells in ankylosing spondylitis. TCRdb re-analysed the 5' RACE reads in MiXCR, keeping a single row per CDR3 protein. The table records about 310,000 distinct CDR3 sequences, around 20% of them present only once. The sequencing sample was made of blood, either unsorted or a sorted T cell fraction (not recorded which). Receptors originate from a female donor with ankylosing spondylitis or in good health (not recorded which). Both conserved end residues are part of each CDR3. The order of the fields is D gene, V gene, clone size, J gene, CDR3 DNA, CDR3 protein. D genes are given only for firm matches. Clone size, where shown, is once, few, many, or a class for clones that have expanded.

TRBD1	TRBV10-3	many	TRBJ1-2	TGTGCCATCAGTGAACAGGGGGACTATGGCTACACCTTC	CAISEQGDYGYTF
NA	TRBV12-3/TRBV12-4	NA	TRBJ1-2	TGTGCCAGCTCCCGGACGGTTGACTACACCTTC	CASSRTVDYTF
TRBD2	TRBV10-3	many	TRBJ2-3	TGTGCCATCAGGACTAGCGGACGCACAGATACGCAGTATTTT	CAIRTSGRTDTQYF
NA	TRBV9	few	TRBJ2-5	TGTGCCAGCAGCGTATCGACCCGCTACGAAGAGACCCAGTACTTC	CASSVSTRYEETQYF
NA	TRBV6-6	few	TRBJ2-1	TGTGCCAGCAGTTCTACAGGGAGGGAGCAGTTCTTC	CASSSTGREQFF
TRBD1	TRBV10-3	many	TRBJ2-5	TGTGCCATCAGTGAGTCAGGGGGCTACCAAGAGACCCAGTACTTC	CAISESGGYQETQYF
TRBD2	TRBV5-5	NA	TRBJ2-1	TGTGCCAGCAGCTTGGATGAAGCTGCTAGCGGTGAGCAGTTCTTC	CASSLDEAASGEQFF
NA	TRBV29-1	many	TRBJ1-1	TGCAGCGTTGTGACAGGGAACACTGAAGCTTTCTTT	CSVVTGNTEAFF
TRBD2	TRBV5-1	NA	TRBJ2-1	TGCGCCAGCACCCGACGCGGGGGTAGCGGAAGGTGGACGTCCTACAATGAGCAGTTCTTC	CASTRRGGSGRWTSYNEQFF
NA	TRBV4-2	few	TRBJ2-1	TGTGCCAGCAACCCAAGTTCAGCCGGCTCCTACAATGAGCAGTTCTTC	CASNPSSAGSYNEQFF
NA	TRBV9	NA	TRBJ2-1	TGTGCCAGCAGCGTAGGGGATAGTCCCCTTTACAATGAGCAGTTCTTC	CASSVGDSPLYNEQFF
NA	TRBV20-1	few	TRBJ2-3	TGCAGTGCTATCCTTTATCGGGTCAGCACAGATACGCAGTATTTT	CSAILYRVSTDTQYF
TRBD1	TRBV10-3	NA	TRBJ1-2	TGTGCCATCAGCAGCTCGGACAGGGAAGGCTACACCTTC	CAISSSDREGYTF
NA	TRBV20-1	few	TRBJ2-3	TGCAGTGCTAGCATACAGGGCATCGCGCAGTATTTT	CSASIQGIAQYF
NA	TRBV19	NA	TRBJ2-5	TGTGCCAGTAGTCCCACTGGGCAGACCCAGTACTTC	CASSPTGQTQYF
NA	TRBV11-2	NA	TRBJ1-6	TGTGCCAGCAGTCCCAACGGGCGGGATTCACCCCTCCACTTT	CASSPNGRDSPLHF
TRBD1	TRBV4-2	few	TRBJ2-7	TGTGCCAGCAGCCCAAACCTGGGACAGCTAAGCTACGAGCAGTACTTC	CASSPNLGQLSYEQYF
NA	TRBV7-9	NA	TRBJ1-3	TGTGCCAGCACGGCAGGGTCCGGAAACACCATATATTTT	CASTAGSGNTIYF
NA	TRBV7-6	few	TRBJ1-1	TGTGCCAGCAGCTCGACCCGGTCGACAGCGAACACTGAAGCTTTCTTT	CASSSTRSTANTEAFF
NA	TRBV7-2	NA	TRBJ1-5	TGTGCCAGCAGCTTGGTCGGACCGCAAAGCAATCAGCCCCAGCATTTT	CASSLVGPQSNQPQHF
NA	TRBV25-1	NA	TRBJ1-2	TGTGCCAGCAGTGAATACTCAAAAGAGAACTATGGCTACACCTTC	CASSEYSKENYGYTF
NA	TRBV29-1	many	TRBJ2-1	TGCAGCGTTGGGTTGGCAGGGTCCAAGGAGACCTACAATGAGCAGTTCTTC	CSVGLAGSKETYNEQFF
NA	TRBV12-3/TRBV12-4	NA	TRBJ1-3	TGTGCCAGCAGTTTAGCAGCTGGAAACACCATATATTTT	CASSLAAGNTIYF
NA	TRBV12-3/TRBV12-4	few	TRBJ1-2	TGTGCCAGCAGTCTGACTATGATCGGGAGAGGCTACACCTTC	CASSLTMIGRGYTF
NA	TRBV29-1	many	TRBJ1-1	TGCAGCGTTGAGGGCATGAACACTGAAGCTTTCTTT	CSVEGMNTEAFF
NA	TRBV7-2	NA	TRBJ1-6	TGTGCCAGCAGCTTAGATTCCGGGGGCATGAATTCACCCCTCCACTTT	CASSLDSGGMNSPLHF
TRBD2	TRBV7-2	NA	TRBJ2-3	TGTGCCAGCATGAGAGCGGGAGTGGGGACAGATACGCAGTATTTT	CASMRAGVGTDTQYF
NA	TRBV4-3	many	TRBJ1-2	TGCGCCAGCGGGGGCCCAACCTATGGCTACACCTTC	CASGGPTYGYTF